This passage covers 22 T cell receptor beta chains from one sample sequenced in a study of CD8 T cells in Susac syndrome. Random hexamers were used to reverse transcribe an amount of about 0.45 to 1 ug RNA. Each CDR3 protein gets one entry after TCRdb re-called the immunoSEQ multiplex PCR reads with MiXCR. The table has a few hundred thousand distinct CDR3 sequences, 75% to 90% seen once. The sequenced material came from CD8+ T cells from PBMCs. The source is a human donor with multiple sclerosis.

This rearrangement joins TRBV6-2 or TRBV6-3 to TRBJ2-5, with 10 bases matching TRBD2. V trimming: 6 bases; J trimming: 5 bases; junction bases outside the gene matches: 0. CDR1 and CDR2 (germline): MNHEY, SVGEGT. The CDR3 contains 12 residues. The CDR3 DNA reads TGTGCCAGCAGGGGACTAGCGGAGACCCAGTACTTC. This sequence encodes CASRGLAETQYF.

J is TRBJ1-3 and V is TRBV28; D gene ambiguous. Trimming left V 2 bases short and J 3 bases short, with 14 bases between. The germline gives CDR1 MDHEN, CDR2 SYDVKM. The CDR3 has 16 amino acids. The CDR3 protein is CASSLPGPGFGNTIYF. The CDR3 coding sequence is TGTGCCAGCAGTTTACCAGGCCCGGGGTTTGGAAACACCATATATTTT.

The chain uses TRBV5-4 and TRBJ2-1, with 11 nucleotides matching TRBD1. The CDR3 runs 19 residues. After removal of 4 bases from V and 2 bases from J, the junction contained 14 bases not matched to a gene. The germline V gene encodes CDR1 SGHNT and CDR2 YYREEE (reference sequence). CDR3 DNA: TGTGCCAGCAGCAAGCCGGGACAGGGGGTTCTAGGTCCCTACAATGAGCAGTTCTTC. Encoded protein: CASSKPGQGVLGPYNEQFF.

The V and J genes are TRBV29-1 and TRBJ2-3, with D unclear. V lost 5 bases, J lost 1 base, and 1 base lay in between. There are 10 residues in the CDR3. Germline V gene sequence: CDR1 SQVTM, CDR2 ANQGSEA. The CDR3 sequence: CSVRTDTQYF. For the CDR3, the DNA is TGCAGCGTTCGCACAGATACGCAGTATTTT.

V and J are TRBV2 and TRBJ2-1, with TRBD2 matching 12 bases. Germline-derived CDR1 and CDR2 are SNHLY and FYNNEI. The CDR3 length is 14 residues. V lost 8 bases, J lost 7 bases, and 6 bases stayed unmatched. CDR3 nucleotide sequence: TGTGCCAGCGGACGACTAGCGGGGGAAAATGAGCAGTTCTTC. Its protein is CASGRLAGENEQFF.

This chain connects TRBV12-3 or TRBV12-4 to TRBJ2-1, with 9 bases aligning to TRBD2. The CDR3 is 15 amino acids. V shed 6 bases, J shed 0 bases, and the junction held 3 bases outside the gene matches. As DNA, the CDR3 is TGTGCCAGCAGGGTAGCGGGAGTCTCCTACAATGAGCAGTTCTTC. Residues: CASRVAGVSYNEQFF.

This sequence joins TRBV27 and TRBJ1-1; possible D gene TRBD1, 6 bases. Per the germline V gene, CDR1 is MNHEY and CDR2 is SMNVEV (reference sequence). Trimming left V 4 bases short and J 8 bases short, with 14 bases between. The CDR3 consists of 13 residues. CDR3 sequence: CASSSPGRGEAFF. In DNA, the CDR3 is TGTGCCAGCAGTTCTCCAGGGAGGGGGGAAGCTTTCTTT.

The chain couples TRBV20-1 to TRBJ2-7; TRBD1 might be the D (6 bases). This CDR3 region has 19 residues. Germline V gene data show CDR1 as DFQATT and CDR2 as SNEGSKA (reference sequence). V lost 0 bases, J lost 3 bases, and 27 bases lay in between. The CDR3 region has the DNA TGCAGTGCTAGAGATATTCCCGACTGGACAGCCACAACTTTCTACGAGCAGTACTTC. Amino acid sequence: CSARDIPDWTATTFYEQYF.

The V and J genes are TRBV4-3 and TRBJ2-7; 9 bases map to TRBD1. Trimming at V came to 3 bases and at J to 3 bases, leaving 6 bases not matched to a gene. The V gene's germline CDR1 is LGHNA and CDR2 YSLEER. The CDR3 consists of 15 residues. In DNA form, the CDR3 reads TGCGCCAGCAGCCAGGAGGAGGGACAGGGCTACGAGCAGTACTTC. Translation: CASSQEEGQGYEQYF.

The genes are TRBV11-2 and TRBJ1-2; perhaps TRBD1 as D (6 bases). CDR3 length equals 14 residues. Trimming pared 6 bases from V and 6 bases from J, leaving 17 bases between. From germline, CDR1 is SGHAT and CDR2 FQNNGV. CDR3 region: CASSNPGQGHGYTF. In DNA, the CDR3 is TGTGCCAGCAGTAACCCGGGACAAGGACATGGCTACACCTTC.

This clonotype has more than one count but fewer than ten. V and J are TRBV7-6 and TRBJ2-3, with a weak D call TRBD2 (5 bases). Germline loops: CDR1 SGHVS, CDR2 FNYEAQ. Trimming stripped 1 base from V and 2 bases from J, with 10 bases between. CDR3 size: 15 residues. As DNA, the CDR3 is TGTGCCAGCAGCTTAGTCCGGGGTTACACAGATACGCAGTATTTT. Protein: CASSLVRGYTDTQYF.

V is TRBV27 and J is TRBJ2-2; D is uncertain. The CDR3 is 13 amino acids. V lost 2 bases and J 3 bases, leaving 4 bases between the germline ends. Germline loops: CDR1 MNHEY, CDR2 SMNVEV (reference sequence). The CDR3 nucleotides are TGTGCCAGCAGTTTAAGTTACACCGGGGAGCTGTTTTTT. Its protein is CASSLSYTGELFF.

The chain couples TRBV28 to TRBJ2-2, with TRBD2 matching over 10 bases. CDR1 and CDR2 (germline): MDHEN, SYDVKM. The CDR3 runs to 16 residues. The V gene end was trimmed by 7 bases and the J gene end by 6 bases; junction bases not matched to a gene: 11. CDR3 region: CASTKASGRRAGELFF. CDR3 DNA sequence: TGTGCCAGCACCAAAGCTAGCGGGAGACGGGCCGGGGAGCTGTTTTTT.

The rearrangement joins TRBV30 to TRBJ2-7; 8 bases fit TRBD1. This CDR3 has 12 amino acids. V shed 7 bases, J shed 2 bases, and the junction held 4 bases outside the gene matches. CDR1 and CDR2 (germline): GTSNPN, SVGIG (reference sequence). This CDR3 reads CAFGTGPYEQYF. DNA of the CDR3: TGTGCCTTTGGGACAGGCCCCTACGAGCAGTACTTC.

This chain uses TRBV4-1 with TRBJ2-3; 11 bases are shared with TRBD2. The CDR3 is 16 residues long. The V gene's germline CDR1 is MGHRA and CDR2 YSYEKL. V trimming: 1 base; J trimming: 5 bases; junction bases outside the gene matches: 5. CDR3 sequence: CASSQATSGAGDTQYF. CDR3 nucleotide sequence: TGCGCCAGCAGCCAAGCGACTAGCGGGGCCGGAGATACGCAGTATTTT.

V is TRBV10-3 and J is TRBJ2-7, with D uncertain. CDR3 size: 12 residues. Germline values: CDR1 ENHRY, CDR2 SYGVKD. Deletions cut 2 bases from V and 3 bases from J, with 5 bases between. The CDR3 DNA is TGTGCCATCAGTGAGGGCATCTACGAGCAGTACTTC. Encoded protein: CAISEGIYEQYF.

In its sample, this clonotype was seen once. The chain carries TRBV24-1 and TRBJ2-1, with 7 positions matching TRBD2. This CDR3 is 17 amino acids long. Trimming removed 3 bases from V and 5 bases from J; junction bases left unmatched: 12. Germline assignment: CDR1 KGHDR and CDR2 SFDVKD. The CDR3 DNA reads as TGTGCCACCAGTGATGGGGACTATCGGACCCGGAACAATGAGCAGTTCTTC. This encodes CATSDGDYRTRNNEQFF.

This clonotype occurred a few times. The V gene is TRBV4-3, the J gene TRBJ2-4; D not certain. V lost 5 bases and J 0 bases, leaving 5 bases between the germline ends. Germline V gives CDR1 LGHNA, CDR2 YSLEER. The CDR3 runs 13 residues. CDR3 region: CASSGGAKNIQYF. CDR3 in DNA: TGCGCCAGCAGCGGCGGAGCCAAAAACATTCAGTACTTC.

The chain carries TRBV20-1 and TRBJ2-1; D gene ambiguous. The CDR3 consists of 12 residues. CDR1 and CDR2 from the germline V gene are DFQATT and SNEGSKA (reference sequence). Between the trimmed V and J ends, which lost 6 bases and 6 bases, there was a span of 12 bases. The CDR3 protein is CSATDLVNEQFF. The CDR3 region has the DNA TGCAGTGCCACAGATCTGGTCAATGAGCAGTTCTTC.

This chain connects TRBV12-3 or TRBV12-4 to TRBJ2-1, with TRBD2 matching 8 bases. This CDR3 contains 17 residues. Germline trimming cut 5 bases from V and 1 base from J; bases unmatched to any gene: 10. The DNA of the CDR3 is TGTGCCAGCAGTGCCTTAGAGAGCGGGAGTTCCTACAATGAGCAGTTCTTC. Translation gives CASSALESGSSYNEQFF.

The chain joins TRBV20-1 to TRBJ1-6, with a tentative D call TRBD1 (6 bases). The CDR3 loop spans 14 amino acids. The V gene lost 0 bases and the J gene lost 10 bases, with 13 bases spanning the gap. Germline V gene sequence: CDR1 DFQATT, CDR2 SNEGSKA (reference sequence). The CDR3: CSARENRDASPLHF. The CDR3 coding sequence is TGCAGTGCTAGAGAAAACAGGGACGCCTCACCCCTCCACTTT.

This clonotype occurred many times. This chain uses TRBV27 with TRBJ2-7; D is perhaps TRBD1 (5 bases). Germline CDR1 and CDR2: MNHEY and SMNVEV (reference sequence). CDR3 size: 13 residues. Trimming removed 3 bases at V and 3 bases at J, with 9 bases between. CDR3 DNA: TGTGCCAGCAGTTTCGGCCAGGGCTACGAGCAGTACTTC. Its protein is CASSFGQGYEQYF.